The 9 T cell receptor beta chains given below trace back to one sample, sequenced in a study of blood T cell repertoires in COVID-19. The data were produced by immunoSEQ multiplex PCR, yet TCRdb's version contains in-frame clones alone and is incomplete. Among about 210,000 clones listed, 75% to 85% were seen once. The source material was peripheral blood. Receptors originate from a woman between 65 and 79 years old with COVID-19, enrolled during active disease.

The chain recombines TRBV5-1 with TRBJ2-7; a weak D match, TRBD2 (6 bases). The CDR3 is 15 residues long. Germline values: CDR1 SGHRS, CDR2 YFSETQ. Deletions cut 4 bases from V and 0 bases from J, with 14 bases between. The CDR3 nucleotides are TGCGCCAGCAGCAGGGACTTCTACTCCTCCTACGAGCAGTACTTC. Translating it yields CASSRDFYSSYEQYF.

The CDR3 nucleotides are TGTGCCACCAAAGGACTAGCGGGGGGGAATGAGCAGTTCTTC. Protein: CATKGLAGGNEQFF. The gene calls are TRBV2 and TRBJ2-1; 15 positions match TRBD2. Trimming removed 10 bases from V and 7 bases from J; junction bases left unmatched: 5. The CDR3 totals 14 residues. Per germline, CDR1 SNHLY and CDR2 FYNNEI. The whole variable domain, filled in from reference TRBV2 and TRBJ2-1, reads EPEVTQTPSHQVTQMGQEVILRCVPISNHLYFYWYRQILGQKVEFLVSFYNNEISEKSEIFDDQFSVERPDGSNFTLKIRSTKLEDSAMYFCATKGLAGGNEQFFGPGTRLTVL.

V usage is TRBV21-1 and J usage is TRBJ2-3; no check of the table's D call, TRBD1, against the DNA was made. TRBV21-1 is a known pseudogene. The CDR3 spans 17 residues. The CDR3: CASSKVFYRGTGDTQYF. CDR3 DNA: TGTGCCAGCAGCAAAGTCTTCTATAGGGGGACGGGAGATACGCAGTATTTT.

V gene TRBV7-6 combines with J gene TRBJ1-2; D is ambiguous. Trimming shortened V by 2 bases and J by 6 bases, and 10 bases separated the two germline ends. CDR3 length: 13 amino acids. Germline CDR1 and CDR2: SGHVS and FNYEAQ. CDR3 DNA sequence: TGTGCCAGCAGCTTAAGCAGACTGGATGGCTACACCTTC. Protein: CASSLSRLDGYTF.

The chain combines TRBV6-5 with TRBJ1-6; D unresolved. Germline CDR1 is MNHEY and CDR2 is SVGAGI. Trimming shortened V by 7 bases and J by 0 bases, and 7 bases separated the two germline ends. There are 14 residues in the CDR3. Written as DNA, the CDR3 is TGTGCCAGCACGGGGAGCTCCTATAATTCACCCCTCCACTTT. It is translated as CASTGSSYNSPLHF.

The chain uses TRBV30 and TRBJ1-5, with D possibly matching TRBD1 (5 bases). Germline V lookup: CDR1 GTSNPN, CDR2 SVGIG (reference sequence). Trimming stripped 0 bases from V and 4 bases from J, with 7 bases between. The CDR3 totals 13 residues. The CDR3 loop reads CAWSVRENQPQHF. CDR3 DNA sequence: TGTGCCTGGAGTGTCAGGGAAAATCAGCCCCAGCATTTT. The full variable domain, in which reference TRBV30 and TRBJ1-5 provide the parts outside the CDR3, is SQTIHQWPATLVQPVGSPLSLECTVEGTSNPNLYWYRQAAGRGLQLLFYSVGIGQISSEVPQNLSASRPQDRQFILSSKKLLLSDSGFYLCAWSVRENQPQHFGDGTRLSIL.

The chain is built from TRBV11-2 and TRBJ1-5; no clear D. In germline, CDR1 is SGHAT, CDR2 FQNNGV. The germline V and J ends were trimmed by 5 bases and 4 bases, with 12 bases remaining between them. The length of the CDR3 is 14 residues. In DNA form, the CDR3 reads TGTGCCAGCAGCCCCTCGGGAGATAATCAGCCCCAGCATTTT. Its translation is CASSPSGDNQPQHF.

This clone was picked up a small number of times. The CDR3 spells CASSPIAGVVDEQFF. DNA of the CDR3: TGTGCCAGCAGCCCAATAGCGGGAGTAGTCGATGAGCAGTTCTTC. The chain is built from TRBV7-8 and TRBJ2-1; 9 bases are shared with TRBD2. The CDR3 is made up of 15 amino acids. CDR1 and CDR2 from the germline V gene are SGHVS and FQNEAQ. J was trimmed by 8 bases and V by 5 bases; bases with no gene match: 10.

The chain employs TRBV19 and TRBJ1-2, with TRBD1 matching 9 bases. The CDR3 has 14 amino acids. Losses at the gene ends were 3 bases for V and 7 bases for J; bases not matched to a gene: 6. CDR1 LNHDA and CDR2 SQIVND come from the germline V gene (reference sequence). The CDR3 region is CASSIRDRAFGYTF. CDR3 in DNA: TGTGCCAGTAGTATCAGGGACAGGGCCTTTGGCTACACCTTC.